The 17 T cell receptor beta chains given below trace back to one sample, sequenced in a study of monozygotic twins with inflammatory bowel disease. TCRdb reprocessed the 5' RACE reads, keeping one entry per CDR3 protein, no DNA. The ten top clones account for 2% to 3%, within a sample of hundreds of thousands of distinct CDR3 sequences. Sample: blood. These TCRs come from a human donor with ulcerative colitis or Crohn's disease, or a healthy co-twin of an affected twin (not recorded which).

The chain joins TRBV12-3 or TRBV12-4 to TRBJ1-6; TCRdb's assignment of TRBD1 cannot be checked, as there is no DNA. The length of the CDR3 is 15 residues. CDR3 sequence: CASSLGGQVNSPLHF.

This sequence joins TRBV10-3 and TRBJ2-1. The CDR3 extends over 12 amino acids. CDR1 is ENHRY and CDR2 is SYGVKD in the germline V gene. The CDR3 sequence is CAISGNNNEQFF.

CDR3: CASSPQAGAQETQHF. The rearrangement joins TRBV18 to TRBJ2-5; TCRdb returns TRBD1, unconfirmable since there is no DNA. Germline V gives CDR1 KGHSH, CDR2 LQKENI. The CDR3 contains 15 residues.

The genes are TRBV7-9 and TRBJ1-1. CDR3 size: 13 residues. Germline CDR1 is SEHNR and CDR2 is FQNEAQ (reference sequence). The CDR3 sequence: CASSLEGLGEAFF.

The CDR3 sequence: CASSLGQGRSTDTQYF. The chain couples TRBV6-2 or TRBV6-3 to TRBJ2-3; TCRdb outputs TRBD1, but without DNA this stays unchecked. CDR3 length: 16 amino acids. Per germline, CDR1 MNHEY and CDR2 SVGEGT.

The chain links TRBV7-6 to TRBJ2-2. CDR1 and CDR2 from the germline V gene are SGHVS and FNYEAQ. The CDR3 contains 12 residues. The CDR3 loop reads CASSRDTGELFF.

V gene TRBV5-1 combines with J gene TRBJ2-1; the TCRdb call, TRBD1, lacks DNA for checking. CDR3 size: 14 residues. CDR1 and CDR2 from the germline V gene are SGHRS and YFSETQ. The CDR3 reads CASSWLTGAGEQFF.

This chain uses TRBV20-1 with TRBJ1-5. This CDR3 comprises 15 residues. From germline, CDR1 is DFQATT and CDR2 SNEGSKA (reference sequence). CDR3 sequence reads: CSARDPVEGNQPQHF.

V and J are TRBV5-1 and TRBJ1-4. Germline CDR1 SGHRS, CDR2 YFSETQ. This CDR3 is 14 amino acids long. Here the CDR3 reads CASSWGATNEKLFF.

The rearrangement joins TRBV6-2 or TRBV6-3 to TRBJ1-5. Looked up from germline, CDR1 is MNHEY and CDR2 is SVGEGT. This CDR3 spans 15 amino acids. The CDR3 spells CASSYQVGWLQPQHF.

CDR3 protein: CASSLGGERGTEAFF. V and J are TRBV5-6 and TRBJ1-1. The length of the CDR3 is 15 residues. Germline assignment: CDR1 SGHDT and CDR2 YYEEEE.

The CDR3 reads CAIKQGADTGELFF. This rearrangement joins TRBV6-6 to TRBJ2-2; TCRdb reports TRBD1, a call that lacks DNA to check it against. There are 14 residues in the CDR3. Germline CDR1 and CDR2: MNHNY and SVGAGI (reference sequence).

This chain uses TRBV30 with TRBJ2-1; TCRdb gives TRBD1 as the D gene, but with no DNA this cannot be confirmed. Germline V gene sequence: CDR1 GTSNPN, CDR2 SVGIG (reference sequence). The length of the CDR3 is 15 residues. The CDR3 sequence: CAWSPGSGAYNEQFF.

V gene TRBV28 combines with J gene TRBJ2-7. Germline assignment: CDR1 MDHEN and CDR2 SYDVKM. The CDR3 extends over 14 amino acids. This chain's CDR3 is CASSPSNSPYEQYF.

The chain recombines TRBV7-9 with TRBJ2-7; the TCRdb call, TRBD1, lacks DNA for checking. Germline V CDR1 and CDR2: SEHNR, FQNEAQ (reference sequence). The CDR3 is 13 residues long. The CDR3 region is CASSSRRNYEQYF.

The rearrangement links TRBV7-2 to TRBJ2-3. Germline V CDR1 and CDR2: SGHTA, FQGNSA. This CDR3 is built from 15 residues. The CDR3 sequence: CASSPRVGILDTQYF.

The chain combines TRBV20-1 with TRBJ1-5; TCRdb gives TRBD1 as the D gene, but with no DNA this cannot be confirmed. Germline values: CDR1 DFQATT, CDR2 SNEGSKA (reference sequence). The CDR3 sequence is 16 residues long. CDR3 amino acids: CSALIDPGQGNQPQHF.